This record concerns one T cell receptor beta chain sequence. Original processing methods: Using reference gene primer amplification, nucleated cell counts were estimated. Measured with immunoSEQ multiplex PCR; TCRdb has only the in-frame clones, and not every one. The V and J calls and clone size come from that table; D and trimming were worked out from the DNA. Here the sample spans roughly 120,000 clones, about 85% being singletons. This entry belongs to a study of blood T cell repertoires in COVID-19. Study-level information: Both acute and convalescent COVID-19 samples were obtained from the United States, Italy and Spain. Sources were T cells, B-cell-depleted T cells, or PBMCs; the material itself was cDNA or gDNA.

Per the germline V gene, CDR1 is MNHEY and CDR2 is SMNVEV (reference sequence). The V end lost 3 bases, the J end lost 0 bases, and 12 bases lay between the germline ends. The CDR3 is 15 residues long. This rearrangement joins TRBV27 to TRBJ2-7; D is perhaps TRBD2 (6 bases). The specimen sequenced was peripheral blood. This receptor was identified in a man in his forties or fifties with acute or convalescent COVID-19. The CDR3 DNA reads TGTGCCAGCAGTTTTGCGCGGGGTTCCTCCTACGAGCAGTACTTC. This codes for CASSFARGSSYEQYF.